Listed below are T cell receptor beta chains from one sample, sequenced in a study of technical replicates of blood from a handful of donors. The repertoire was sequenced with immunoSEQ multiplex PCR; TCRdb's copy has only in-frame clones and lacks some. The data show about 79,000 clones, approximately 92% seen once. The source material was T cells isolated from PBMCs. The receptors originated from a human donor in good health. Some clones in this sample may be carry-over from other donors' samples. Both conserved end residues are part of each CDR3. D genes are given only for firm matches. Clone size is given for some rows only: seen once, a few or many times, or a class if the clone is expanded.

D gene: .; clone size: .; V gene: TRBV15; J gene: TRBJ2-7; CDR3 protein: CATSREIQGSRAEQYF; CDR3 DNA: TGTGCCACCAGCAGAGAGATACAGGGAAGTAGGGCGGAGCAGTACTTC
D gene: .; clone size: once; V gene: TRBV7-9; J gene: TRBJ1-5; CDR3 protein: CASSFGQGSNQPQHF; CDR3 DNA: TGTGCCAGCAGCTTCGGGCAGGGAAGCAATCAGCCCCAGCATTTT
D gene: TRBD2; clone size: .; V gene: TRBV19; J gene: TRBJ2-1; CDR3 protein: CASTLGTSGRVDEQFF; CDR3 DNA: TGTGCCAGTACCCTCGGGACTAGCGGGAGAGTAGATGAGCAGTTCTTC
D gene: TRBD1; clone size: .; V gene: TRBV11-2; J gene: TRBJ1-5; CDR3 protein: CASSPGQGAVQPQHF; CDR3 DNA: TGTGCCAGCAGCCCTGGACAGGGGGCAGTTCAGCCCCAGCATTTT
D gene: .; clone size: .; V gene: TRBV5-6; J gene: TRBJ2-3; CDR3 protein: CASSNVGATDTQYF; CDR3 DNA: TGTGCCAGCAGTAATGTGGGGGCAACAGATACGCAGTATTTT
D gene: TRBD1; clone size: .; V gene: TRBV5-1; J gene: TRBJ2-5; CDR3 protein: CASSLALGQYQETQYF; CDR3 DNA: TGCGCCAGCAGCTTGGCCTTGGGACAGTACCAAGAGACCCAGTACTTC
D gene: TRBD2; clone size: .; V gene: TRBV5-4; J gene: TRBJ2-6; CDR3 protein: CASSPQRGGLRIARANVLTF; CDR3 DNA: TGTGCCAGCAGCCCACAACGGGGGGGACTACGAATCGCCCGGGCCAACGTCCTGACTTTC
D gene: TRBD1; clone size: .; V gene: TRBV7-6; J gene: TRBJ2-3; CDR3 protein: CASSAPLRDRHVTQYF; CDR3 DNA: TGTGCCAGCAGCGCGCCGCTTCGGGACAGGCATGTTACGCAGTATTTT
D gene: TRBD1; clone size: once; V gene: TRBV28; J gene: TRBJ1-5; CDR3 protein: CASSPRTGHRQPQHF; CDR3 DNA: TGTGCCAGCAGTCCTAGGACAGGGCACCGTCAGCCCCAGCATTTT
D gene: TRBD1; clone size: .; V gene: TRBV19; J gene: TRBJ2-1; CDR3 protein: CASSNTLDRVPNEQFF; CDR3 DNA: TGTGCCAGTAGTAATACACTAGACAGGGTCCCCAATGAGCAGTTCTTC
D gene: .; clone size: .; V gene: TRBV7-9; J gene: TRBJ2-1; CDR3 protein: CASSLSGNEQFF; CDR3 DNA: TGTGCCAGCAGCTTGAGCGGGAATGAGCAGTTCTTC
D gene: TRBD2; clone size: .; V gene: TRBV11-3; J gene: TRBJ2-7; CDR3 protein: CASSPGLAGDEQYF; CDR3 DNA: TGTGCCAGCAGTCCGGGACTAGCGGGAGACGAGCAGTACTTC
D gene: .; clone size: .; V gene: TRBV6-1; J gene: TRBJ1-3; CDR3 protein: CASSEHSGNTIYF; CDR3 DNA: TGTGCCAGCAGTGAACACTCTGGAAACACCATATATTTT
D gene: TRBD1; clone size: .; V gene: TRBV7-9; J gene: TRBJ1-2; CDR3 protein: CASSPGQGTYGYTF; CDR3 DNA: TGTGCCAGCAGCCCGGGACAGGGAACCTATGGCTACACCTTC
D gene: .; clone size: .; V gene: TRBV9; J gene: TRBJ2-7; CDR3 protein: CASSVATSPSYEQYF; CDR3 DNA: TGTGCCAGCAGCGTAGCTACTTCTCCCTCCTACGAGCAGTACTTC
D gene: TRBD1; clone size: .; V gene: TRBV19; J gene: TRBJ2-7; CDR3 protein: CASKGDSSYEQYF; CDR3 DNA: TGTGCCAGTAAAGGGGACAGTTCCTACGAGCAGTACTTC
D gene: TRBD1; clone size: .; V gene: TRBV7-2; J gene: TRBJ1-2; CDR3 protein: CASSGQGASGYTF; CDR3 DNA: TGTGCCAGCAGCGGACAGGGGGCAAGTGGCTACACCTTC
D gene: .; clone size: .; V gene: TRBV19; J gene: TRBJ2-7; CDR3 protein: CASTPGGNPYEQYF; CDR3 DNA: TGTGCCAGTACCCCGGGCGGGAACCCCTACGAGCAGTACTTC
D gene: TRBD2; clone size: .; V gene: TRBV7-8; J gene: TRBJ2-1; CDR3 protein: CASSLDRGRAAGEQFF; CDR3 DNA: TGTGCCAGCAGCTTAGATCGCGGGAGGGCGGCGGGTGAGCAGTTCTTC
D gene: .; clone size: .; V gene: TRBV4-3; J gene: TRBJ2-7; CDR3 protein: CASSQDVTGNYEQYF; CDR3 DNA: TGCGCCAGCAGCCAAGATGTTACGGGAAACTACGAGCAGTACTTC
D gene: .; clone size: .; V gene: TRBV9; J gene: TRBJ2-5; CDR3 protein: CASSADSWRETQYF; CDR3 DNA: TGTGCCAGCAGCGCGGACAGTTGGAGAGAGACCCAGTACTTC
D gene: .; clone size: .; V gene: TRBV6-5; J gene: TRBJ2-2; CDR3 protein: CASSSFLGNTGELFF; CDR3 DNA: TGTGCCAGCAGTTCCTTTCTAGGAAACACCGGGGAGCTGTTTTTT
D gene: TRBD1; clone size: .; V gene: TRBV25-1; J gene: TRBJ2-7; CDR3 protein: CASSGRTGPYEQYF; CDR3 DNA: TGTGCCAGCAGTGGTAGGACAGGGCCGTACGAGCAGTACTTC
D gene: .; clone size: .; V gene: TRBV4-2; J gene: TRBJ2-7; CDR3 protein: CASSQEDRSSYEQYF; CDR3 DNA: TGTGCCAGCAGCCAAGAAGACAGGAGCTCCTACGAGCAGTACTTC
D gene: TRBD2; clone size: .; V gene: TRBV27; J gene: TRBJ2-1; CDR3 protein: CASSLTSGNEQFF; CDR3 DNA: TGTGCCAGCAGTTTGACTAGCGGGAATGAGCAGTTCTTC
D gene: .; clone size: .; V gene: TRBV7-2; J gene: TRBJ2-2; CDR3 protein: CASSPVETGELFF; CDR3 DNA: TGTGCCAGCAGCCCCGTCGAGACCGGGGAGCTGTTTTTT
D gene: .; clone size: .; V gene: TRBV4-1; J gene: TRBJ2-7; CDR3 protein: CASSPQWPSYEQYF; CDR3 DNA: TGCGCCAGCAGCCCTCAGTGGCCGTCCTACGAGCAGTACTTC
D gene: .; clone size: once; V gene: TRBV7-2; J gene: TRBJ1-4; CDR3 protein: CASSLVLRVNEKLFF; CDR3 DNA: TGTGCCAGCAGCTTAGTCCTCAGGGTAAATGAAAAACTGTTTTTT
D gene: .; clone size: .; V gene: TRBV30; J gene: TRBJ2-3; CDR3 protein: CAWQWGEGTDTQYF; CDR3 DNA: TGTGCCTGGCAGTGGGGGGAGGGCACAGATACGCAGTATTTT
D gene: .; clone size: .; V gene: TRBV6-5; J gene: TRBJ2-7; CDR3 protein: CASTSGGVKYF; CDR3 DNA: TGTGCCAGCACTTCCGGGGGAGTCAAGTACTTC
D gene: .; clone size: .; V gene: TRBV9; J gene: TRBJ2-5; CDR3 protein: CASSVTSSVGQETQYF; CDR3 DNA: TGTGCCAGCAGCGTAACCTCCAGCGTCGGCCAAGAGACCCAGTACTTC
D gene: .; clone size: few; V gene: TRBV7-9; J gene: TRBJ1-1; CDR3 protein: CASRQGPEAFF; CDR3 DNA: TGTGCCAGCAGACAGGGACCTGAAGCTTTCTTT
D gene: .; clone size: .; V gene: TRBV4-1; J gene: TRBJ2-2; CDR3 protein: CASSPSAAGELFF; CDR3 DNA: TGCGCCAGCAGCCCCAGCGCCGCCGGGGAGCTGTTTTTT
D gene: .; clone size: .; V gene: TRBV6-6; J gene: TRBJ2-4; CDR3 protein: CASTPGKNIQYF; CDR3 DNA: TGTGCCAGCACGCCAGGGAAAAACATTCAGTACTTC
D gene: .; clone size: .; V gene: TRBV5-1; J gene: TRBJ1-4; CDR3 protein: CASSLTPLDTQKLFF; CDR3 DNA: TGCGCCAGCAGCTTGACCCCCCTGGACACCCAAAAACTGTTTTTT
D gene: .; clone size: .; V gene: TRBV13; J gene: TRBJ2-1; CDR3 protein: CASSLPSSYNEQFF; CDR3 DNA: TGTGCCAGCAGCTTACCCAGCTCCTACAATGAGCAGTTCTTC
D gene: TRBD1; clone size: .; V gene: TRBV19; J gene: TRBJ1-3; CDR3 protein: CASLPTGDGNTIYF; CDR3 DNA: TGTGCCAGCCTGCCGACAGGGGATGGAAACACCATATATTTT
D gene: .; clone size: .; V gene: TRBV7-3; J gene: TRBJ1-4; CDR3 protein: CASSPGANEKLFF; CDR3 DNA: TGTGCCAGCAGCCCTGGGGCCAATGAAAAACTGTTTTTT
D gene: .; clone size: .; V gene: TRBV6-6; J gene: TRBJ1-3; CDR3 protein: CASSYSLESGNTIYF; CDR3 DNA: TGTGCCAGCAGTTACTCTCTAGAATCTGGAAACACCATATATTTT
D gene: TRBD2; clone size: .; V gene: TRBV2; J gene: TRBJ2-2; CDR3 protein: CASRITTSGRAGELFF; CDR3 DNA: TGTGCCAGCCGAATTACTACTAGCGGGAGGGCCGGGGAGCTGTTTTTT
D gene: .; clone size: once; V gene: TRBV6-5; J gene: TRBJ2-1; CDR3 protein: CASSSNTEQFF; CDR3 DNA: TGTGCCAGCAGTTCCAACACTGAGCAGTTCTTC
D gene: .; clone size: .; V gene: TRBV6-5; J gene: TRBJ2-2; CDR3 protein: CASTGVYAGELFF; CDR3 DNA: TGTGCCAGCACTGGAGTGTACGCCGGGGAGCTGTTTTTT
D gene: .; clone size: .; V gene: TRBV28; J gene: TRBJ1-1; CDR3 protein: CASSPPLGVNTEAFF; CDR3 DNA: TGTGCCAGCAGTCCCCCCCTAGGAGTGAACACTGAAGCTTTCTTT
D gene: .; clone size: .; V gene: TRBV20-1; J gene: TRBJ2-7; CDR3 protein: CSARSRYEQYF; CDR3 DNA: TGCAGTGCTAGATCCCGCTACGAGCAGTACTTC
D gene: .; clone size: .; V gene: TRBV29-1; J gene: TRBJ2-1; CDR3 protein: CSARGGSYNEQFF; CDR3 DNA: TGCAGCGCCCGGGGAGGCTCCTACAATGAGCAGTTCTTC
D gene: .; clone size: .; V gene: TRBV21-1; J gene: TRBJ2-3; CDR3 protein: CASSKVCGAF; CDR3 DNA: TGTGCCAGCAGCAAAGTTTGCGGGGCGTTT
D gene: TRBD2; clone size: .; V gene: TRBV11-3; J gene: TRBJ2-1; CDR3 protein: CASSENLAGGPHNEQFF; CDR3 DNA: TGTGCCAGCAGCGAAAATTTAGCGGGAGGGCCCCACAATGAGCAGTTCTTC
D gene: .; clone size: .; V gene: TRBV10-3; J gene: TRBJ2-1; CDR3 protein: CAISESTGIRYNEQFF; CDR3 DNA: TGTGCCATCAGTGAGTCGACGGGGATTCGCTACAATGAGCAGTTCTTC
D gene: TRBD1; clone size: .; V gene: TRBV6-5; J gene: TRBJ2-3; CDR3 protein: CASSYWTGDTDTQYF; CDR3 DNA: TGTGCCAGCAGTTACTGGACAGGAGACACAGATACGCAGTATTTT
D gene: .; clone size: .; V gene: TRBV10-3; J gene: TRBJ2-7; CDR3 protein: CAIRSGADEQYF; CDR3 DNA: TGTGCCATCAGATCGGGAGCTGACGAGCAGTACTTC
D gene: .; clone size: .; V gene: TRBV6-4; J gene: TRBJ2-1; CDR3 protein: CASSQTQIYSYNEQFF; CDR3 DNA: TGTGCCAGCAGCCAGACACAGATCTACTCCTACAATGAGCAGTTCTTC
D gene: TRBD2; clone size: .; V gene: TRBV6-1; J gene: TRBJ2-7; CDR3 protein: CASSRLAGGDEQYF; CDR3 DNA: TGTGCCAGCAGCCGACTAGCGGGAGGGGACGAGCAGTACTTC
D gene: .; clone size: .; V gene: TRBV5-6; J gene: TRBJ2-2; CDR3 protein: CASSSYTGELFF; CDR3 DNA: TGTGCCAGCAGCTCTTACACCGGGGAGCTGTTTTTT
D gene: .; clone size: .; V gene: TRBV30; J gene: TRBJ1-3; CDR3 protein: CAWTAGPLSGNTIYF; CDR3 DNA: TGTGCCTGGACCGCAGGCCCACTCTCTGGAAACACCATATATTTT
D gene: TRBD1; clone size: .; V gene: TRBV11-3; J gene: TRBJ2-6; CDR3 protein: CASSPRDRYLSAGANVLTF; CDR3 DNA: TGTGCCAGCAGCCCCCGGGACAGGTATCTTTCAGCTGGGGCCAACGTCCTGACTTTC
D gene: TRBD1; clone size: .; V gene: TRBV6-1; J gene: TRBJ2-1; CDR3 protein: CASSEGTGLGNEQFF; CDR3 DNA: TGTGCCAGCAGTGAAGGGACAGGGCTGGGTAATGAGCAGTTCTTC
D gene: TRBD1; clone size: .; V gene: TRBV7-6; J gene: TRBJ2-7; CDR3 protein: CASSADGTAILEQYF; CDR3 DNA: TGTGCCAGCAGCGCCGACGGGACAGCCATTCTCGAGCAGTACTTC
D gene: .; clone size: .; V gene: TRBV29-1; J gene: TRBJ2-7; CDR3 protein: CSVETQVSDAYEQYF; CDR3 DNA: TGCAGCGTTGAGACCCAGGTGTCTGATGCCTACGAGCAGTACTTC
D gene: .; clone size: .; V gene: TRBV4-3; J gene: TRBJ1-5; CDR3 protein: CASSPGMSRSNQPQHF; CDR3 DNA: TGCGCCAGCAGCCCCGGTATGAGCCGAAGCAATCAGCCCCAGCATTTT